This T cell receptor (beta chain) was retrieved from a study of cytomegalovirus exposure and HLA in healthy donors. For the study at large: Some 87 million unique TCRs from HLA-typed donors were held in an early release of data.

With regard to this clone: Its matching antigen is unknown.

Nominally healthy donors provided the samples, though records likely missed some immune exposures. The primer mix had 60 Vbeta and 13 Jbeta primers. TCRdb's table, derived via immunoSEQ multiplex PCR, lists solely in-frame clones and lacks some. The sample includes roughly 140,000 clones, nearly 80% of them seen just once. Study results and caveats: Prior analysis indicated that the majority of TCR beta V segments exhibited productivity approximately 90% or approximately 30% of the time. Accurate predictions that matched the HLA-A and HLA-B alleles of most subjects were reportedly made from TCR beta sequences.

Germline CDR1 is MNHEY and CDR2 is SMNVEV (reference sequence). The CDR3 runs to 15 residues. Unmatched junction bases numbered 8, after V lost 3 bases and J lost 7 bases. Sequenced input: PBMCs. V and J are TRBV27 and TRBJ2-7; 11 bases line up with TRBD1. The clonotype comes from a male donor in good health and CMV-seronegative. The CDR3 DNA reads TGTGCCAGCAGTTTCCCGGACAGGGGGCTTAGGGAGCAGTACTTC. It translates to CASSFPDRGLREQYF.